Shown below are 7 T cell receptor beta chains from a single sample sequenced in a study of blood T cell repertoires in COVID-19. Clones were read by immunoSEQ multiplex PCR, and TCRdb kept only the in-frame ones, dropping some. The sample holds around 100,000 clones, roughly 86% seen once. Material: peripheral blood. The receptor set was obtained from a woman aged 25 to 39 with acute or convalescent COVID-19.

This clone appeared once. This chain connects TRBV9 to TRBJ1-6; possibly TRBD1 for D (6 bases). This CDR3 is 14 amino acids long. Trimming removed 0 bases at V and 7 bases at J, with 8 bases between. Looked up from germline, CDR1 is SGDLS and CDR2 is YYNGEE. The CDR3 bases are TGTGCCAGCAGCGTAGGGACAGAGAATTCACCCCTCCACTTT. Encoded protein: CASSVGTENSPLHF.

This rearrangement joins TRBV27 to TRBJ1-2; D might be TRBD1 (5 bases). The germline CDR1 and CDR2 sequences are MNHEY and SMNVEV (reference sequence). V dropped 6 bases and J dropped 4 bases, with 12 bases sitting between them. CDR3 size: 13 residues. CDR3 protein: CASRQTGSYGYTF. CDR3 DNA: TGTGCCAGCAGGCAAACAGGTTCCTATGGCTACACCTTC.

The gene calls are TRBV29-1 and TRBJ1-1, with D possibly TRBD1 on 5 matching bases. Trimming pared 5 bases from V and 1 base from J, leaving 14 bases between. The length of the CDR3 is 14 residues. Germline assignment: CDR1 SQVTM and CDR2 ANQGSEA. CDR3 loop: CSVREGTGNTEAFF. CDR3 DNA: TGCAGCGTTAGGGAGGGGACGGGGAACACTGAAGCTTTCTTT.

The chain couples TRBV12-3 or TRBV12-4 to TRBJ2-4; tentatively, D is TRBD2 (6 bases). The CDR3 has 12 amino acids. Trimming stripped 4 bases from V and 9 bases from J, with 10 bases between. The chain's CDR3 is CASSSLGGIQYF. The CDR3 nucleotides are TGTGCCAGCAGTTCCCTGGGAGGCATTCAGTACTTC.

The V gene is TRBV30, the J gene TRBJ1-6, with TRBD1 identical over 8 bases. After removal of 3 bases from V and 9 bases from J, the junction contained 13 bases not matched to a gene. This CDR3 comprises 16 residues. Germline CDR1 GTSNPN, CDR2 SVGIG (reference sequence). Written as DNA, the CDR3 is TGTGCCTGGAGCAACCCCCGGACAGGGTTGGGTTCACCCCTCCACTTT. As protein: CAWSNPRTGLGSPLHF.

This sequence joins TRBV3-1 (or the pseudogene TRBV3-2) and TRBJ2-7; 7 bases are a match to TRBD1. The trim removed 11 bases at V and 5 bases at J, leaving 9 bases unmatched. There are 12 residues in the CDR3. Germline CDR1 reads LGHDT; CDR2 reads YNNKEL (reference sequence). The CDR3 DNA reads TGTGCCGCAGGGGGAGCGGACAACGAGCAGTACTTC. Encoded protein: CAAGGADNEQYF.

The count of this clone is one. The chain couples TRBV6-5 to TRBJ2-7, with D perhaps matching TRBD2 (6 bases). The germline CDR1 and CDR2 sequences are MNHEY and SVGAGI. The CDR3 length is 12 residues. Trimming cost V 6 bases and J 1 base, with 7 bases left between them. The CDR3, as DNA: TGTGCCAGCAGCCGGGGGTCCTACGAGCAGTACTTC. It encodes CASSRGSYEQYF.